Following are 12 T cell receptor beta chains from one sample sequenced in a study of T cells in localized non-small cell lung cancer. Data came from immunoSEQ multiplex PCR; TCRdb stores just in-frame clones and leaves some out. The profile shows about 41,000 clones, around 83% of them singletons. Here the sequenced sample was PBMCs, taken before any cancer treatment. The receptor source for this set is a man aged 35-69 years with stage II lung adenocarcinoma.

This chain joins TRBV5-1 and TRBJ2-7, with D uncertain. The V and J ends lost 1 base and 4 bases respectively, with 15 bases between them. This CDR3 has 15 residues. Looked up from germline, CDR1 is SGHRS and CDR2 is YFSETQ. In DNA, the CDR3 is TGCGCCAGCAGCTTGATGCCGGGCGAGCGTTACGAGCAGTACTTC. Protein sequence: CASSLMPGERYEQYF.

About this clone itself: The same CDR3 also results from other DNA sequences found in this sample. The V call is TRBV2, the J call TRBJ2-5; D is ambiguous. From germline, CDR1 is SNHLY and CDR2 FYNNEI. Trimming cost V 2 bases and J 2 bases, with 3 bases left between them. The CDR3 is 12 amino acids. In DNA, the CDR3 is TGTGCCAGCAGTGAATCACAAGAGACCCAGTACTTC. Translation gives CASSESQETQYF.

This chain connects TRBV7-9 to TRBJ2-1; 13 bases agree with TRBD2. The CDR3 is 17 amino acids. V was pared by 5 bases and J by 2 bases, with 6 bases of the junction left unmatched. Germline V gives CDR1 SEHNR, CDR2 FQNEAQ (reference sequence). CDR3 sequence reads: CASSMGLAGSPYNEQFF. Here the CDR3 DNA reads TGTGCCAGCAGCATGGGACTAGCGGGATCACCCTACAATGAGCAGTTCTTC.

The rearrangement links TRBV5-1 to TRBJ2-7; D gene uncertain. This CDR3 is built from 11 residues. Germline assignment: CDR1 SGHRS and CDR2 YFSETQ. V was shortened by 7 bases and J by 0 bases, with 5 bases between the two germline ends. CDR3 DNA: TGCGCCAGCTATTTCTCCTACGAGCAGTACTTC. It encodes CASYFSYEQYF.

The chain links TRBV7-9 to TRBJ2-1; no reliable D call. Germline CDR1 and CDR2: SEHNR and FQNEAQ (reference sequence). Trimming took off 1 base at V and 9 bases at J, with 13 bases between the two ends. This CDR3 is 14 amino acids long. CDR3 bases: TGTGCCAGCAGCTTAGGGTTCAGTCGGGTTGAGCAGTTCTTC. This codes for CASSLGFSRVEQFF.

CDR3 sequence (DNA): TGTGCCAGCAGCTTAGGGGACAGTGGAGCTTTAGAGACCCAGTACTTC. Its translation is CASSLGDSGALETQYF. This chain uses TRBV11-2 with TRBJ2-5; TRBD1 aligns across 7 bases. Germline values: CDR1 SGHAT, CDR2 FQNNGV. This CDR3 is 16 amino acids long. V trimming: 1 base; J trimming: 4 bases; junction bases outside the gene matches: 9.

The chain combines TRBV18 with TRBJ2-2; D is possibly TRBD2 (5 bases). Trimming left V 3 bases short and J 8 bases short, with 10 bases between. Germline CDR1 is KGHSH and CDR2 is LQKENI. There are 13 residues in the CDR3. The CDR3 reads CASSPAEDGELFF. In nucleotides, the CDR3 is TGTGCCAGCTCACCCGCGGAGGATGGGGAGCTGTTTTTT.

The gene calls are TRBV7-2 and TRBJ2-7; 10 positions match TRBD1. The V gene's germline CDR1 is SGHTA and CDR2 FQGNSA. The CDR3 sequence is 15 residues long. J gave up 4 bases and V 5 bases, and 8 bases lay outside the gene matches. The CDR3 region is CASSRRDRGMYEQYF. CDR3 coding DNA: TGTGCCAGCAGCCGCCGGGACAGGGGAATGTACGAGCAGTACTTC.

V usage is TRBV11-2 and J usage is TRBJ2-7, with TRBD1 as a possible D gene (6 bases). The CDR3 spans 15 residues. Germline CDR1 and CDR2: SGHAT and FQNNGV. With 4 bases removed from V and 0 bases from J, the gap between germline ends came to 13 bases. The CDR3 DNA sequence: TGTGCCAGCAGCTCCTTCGGACAGTCCTCCTACGAGCAGTACTTC. Its translation: CASSSFGQSSYEQYF.

There are a few counts of this clone. The rearrangement uses TRBV27 and TRBJ2-6; D may be TRBD1 or TRBD2 (5 bases each). Trimming cost V 4 bases and J 2 bases, with 15 bases left between them. The V gene's germline CDR1 is MNHEY and CDR2 SMNVEV (reference sequence). The CDR3 is made up of 17 amino acids. CDR3 nucleotide sequence: TGTGCCAGCAGTTATCAGACAGCCGGGGCTGGGGCCAACGTCCTGACTTTC. As protein: CASSYQTAGAGANVLTF.

The chain has TRBV30 and TRBJ2-7; D tentatively reads TRBD1 or TRBD2 (6 bases each). This CDR3 is built from 13 residues. Trimming removed 6 bases at V and 4 bases at J, with 16 bases between. Germline V gives CDR1 GTSNPN, CDR2 SVGIG (reference sequence). As DNA, the CDR3 is TGTGCCTGCCGGAGGGGGTCGGATTACGAGCAGTACTTC. This sequence encodes CACRRGSDYEQYF.

The chain links TRBV7-6 to TRBJ2-5; tentative D call: TRBD2 (5 bases). The last part of the DNA fits TRBJ2-7 better; the J call may be wrong. Germline V lookup: CDR1 SGHVS, CDR2 FNYEAQ. The CDR3 has 13 amino acids. As DNA, the CDR3 is TGTGCCAGCAGCTTAGCGGAGGCCTACGAGCAGTACTTC. Its translation: CASSLAEAYEQYF.